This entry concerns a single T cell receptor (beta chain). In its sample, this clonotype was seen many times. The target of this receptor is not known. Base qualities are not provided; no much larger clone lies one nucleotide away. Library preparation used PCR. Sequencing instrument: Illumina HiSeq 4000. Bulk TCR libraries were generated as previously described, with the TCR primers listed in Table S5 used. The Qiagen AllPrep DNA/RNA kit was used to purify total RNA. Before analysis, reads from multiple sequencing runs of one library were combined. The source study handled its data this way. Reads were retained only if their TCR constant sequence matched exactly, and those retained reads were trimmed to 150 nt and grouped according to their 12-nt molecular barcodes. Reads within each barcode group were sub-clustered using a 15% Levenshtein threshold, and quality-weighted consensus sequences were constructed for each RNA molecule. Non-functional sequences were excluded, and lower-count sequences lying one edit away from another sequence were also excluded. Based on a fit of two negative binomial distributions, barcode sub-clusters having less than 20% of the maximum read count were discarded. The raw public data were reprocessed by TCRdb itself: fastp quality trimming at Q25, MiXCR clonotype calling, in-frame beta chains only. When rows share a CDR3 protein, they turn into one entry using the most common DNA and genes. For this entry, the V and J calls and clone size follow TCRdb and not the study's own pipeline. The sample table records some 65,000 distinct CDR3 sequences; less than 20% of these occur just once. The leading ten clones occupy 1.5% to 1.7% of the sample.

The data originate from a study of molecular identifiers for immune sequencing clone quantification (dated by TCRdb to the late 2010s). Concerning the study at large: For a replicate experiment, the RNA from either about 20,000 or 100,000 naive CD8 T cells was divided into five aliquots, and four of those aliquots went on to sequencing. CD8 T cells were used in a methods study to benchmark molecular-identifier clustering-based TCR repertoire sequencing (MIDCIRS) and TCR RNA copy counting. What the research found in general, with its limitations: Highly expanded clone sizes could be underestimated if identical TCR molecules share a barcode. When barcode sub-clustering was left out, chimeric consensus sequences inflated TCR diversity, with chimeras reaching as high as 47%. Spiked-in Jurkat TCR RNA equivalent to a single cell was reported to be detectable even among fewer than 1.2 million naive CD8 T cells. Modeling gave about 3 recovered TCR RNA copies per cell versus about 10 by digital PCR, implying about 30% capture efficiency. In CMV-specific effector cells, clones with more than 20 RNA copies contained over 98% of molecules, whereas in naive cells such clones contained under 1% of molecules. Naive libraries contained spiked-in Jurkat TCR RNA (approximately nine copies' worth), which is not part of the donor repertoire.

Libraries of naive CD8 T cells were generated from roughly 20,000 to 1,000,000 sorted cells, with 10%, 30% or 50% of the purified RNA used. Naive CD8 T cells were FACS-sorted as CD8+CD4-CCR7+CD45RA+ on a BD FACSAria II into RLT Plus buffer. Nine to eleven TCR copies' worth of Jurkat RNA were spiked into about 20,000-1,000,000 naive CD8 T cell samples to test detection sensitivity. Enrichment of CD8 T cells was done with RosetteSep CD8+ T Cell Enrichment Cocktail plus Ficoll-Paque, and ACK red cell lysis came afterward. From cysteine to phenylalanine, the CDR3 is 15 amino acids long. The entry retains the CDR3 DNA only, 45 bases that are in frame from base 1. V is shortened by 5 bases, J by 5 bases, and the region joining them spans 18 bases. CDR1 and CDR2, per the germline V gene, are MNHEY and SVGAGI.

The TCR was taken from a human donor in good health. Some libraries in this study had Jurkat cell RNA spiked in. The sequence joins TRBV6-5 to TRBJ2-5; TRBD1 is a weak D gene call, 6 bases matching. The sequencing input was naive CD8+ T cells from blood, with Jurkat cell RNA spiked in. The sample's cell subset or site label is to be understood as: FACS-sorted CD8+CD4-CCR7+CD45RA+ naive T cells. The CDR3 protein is CASSVGTGILETQYF. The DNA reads TGTGCCAGCAGTGTCGGAACAGGGATTTTGGAGACCCAGTACTTC.